The present entry profiles one T cell receptor beta chain with its context. Its specificity is unknown. These data originate in a study of cytomegalovirus exposure and HLA in healthy donors. General observations from the study: Among TCR beta chains of equal frequency, HLA-associated ones were more clonally expanded in a later analysis. When analyzed later, a missense DCLRE1C variant was found to be linked to TCR beta V- and J-gene trimming.

The CDR3 length is 14 residues. Germline V CDR1 and CDR2: KGHSH, LQKENI. Trimming shortened V by 2 bases and J by 4 bases, and 11 bases separated the two germline ends. The PCR was carried out with 60 Vbeta primers and 13 Jbeta primers. Clones were sequenced by immunoSEQ multiplex PCR, and TCRdb holds only the in-frame ones, with some missing. Among around 150,000 clones, roughly 80% were seen once, and the ten largest hold approximately 14%. What was sequenced was PBMCs. The chain carries TRBV18 and TRBJ1-1; a weak D match, TRBD1 (5 bases). This sequence originates from a woman aged 40 to 50 in good health and CMV-seronegative. The CDR3 DNA sequence: TGTGCCAGCTCACCAGGGGCAGAGTTCACTGAAGCTTTCTTT. Translated: CASSPGAEFTEAFF.